The rows below give T cell receptor beta chains drawn from one sample of a study of graft-versus-host responses after intestinal transplantation. These receptors lack a known antigen. TCRdb's table, derived via immunoSEQ multiplex PCR, lists solely in-frame clones and lacks some. The sample lists about 93,000 clones; roughly four fifths were seen once. Sequencing used unstimulated CD4+ T cells sorted from spleen or lymph node cells, obtained before intestinal transplant. The source is a human donor who received an intestinal transplant. Each CDR3 is given with its conserved first and last residue. Each record gives: CDR3 DNA, CDR3 protein, clone size, D gene, V gene, J gene. The D gene is left open where the match is weak. Clone size is not always given. Where it is, it says once, few, many or a class for expanded clones.

TGTGCCACCAGCAGAGATCGCGATCCTAACCGTGATTCCATATATTTT,CATSRDRDPNRDSIYF,.,.,TRBV15,TRBJ1-3
TGTGCCAGTAGTACTCCGGGAGGGCCCTACGAGCAGTACTTC,CASSTPGGPYEQYF,.,TRBD2,TRBV19,TRBJ2-7
TGTGCCAGCAGCTCGCGGGACAGGGGCCCAGATACGCAGTATTTT,CASSSRDRGPDTQYF,.,TRBD1,TRBV5-6,TRBJ2-3
TGTGCCAGCAGCTCTCTCGCCGGGGAGCTGTTTTTT,CASSSLAGELFF,once,.,TRBV5-6,TRBJ2-2
TGTGCCAGCAGGGAGCCGTTGCGGAGTTTTCAAGAGACCCAGTACTTC,CASREPLRSFQETQYF,.,.,TRBV2,TRBJ2-5
TGTGCCAGCCGACACGACCGCACAGGATTGAACACTGAAGCTTTCTTT,CASRHDRTGLNTEAFF,.,.,TRBV6-6,TRBJ1-1
TGTGCCAGTAGTCCCGGGACTAGCGGGCGGTGGGAGACCCAGTACTTC,CASSPGTSGRWETQYF,few,TRBD2,TRBV19,TRBJ2-5
TGTGCCAGCAGTGAAAGGGGGGGCCGGACCAAAAACATTCAGTACTTC,CASSERGGRTKNIQYF,.,.,TRBV2,TRBJ2-4
TGTGCCTGGAGTCAGGGACAGGTCACCTACAATGAGCAGTTCTTC,CAWSQGQVTYNEQFF,once,TRBD1,TRBV30,TRBJ2-1
TGTGCCAGCAGTTTGCATTGGGGGACAACTGGGGCCAACGTCCTGACTTTC,CASSLHWGTTGANVLTF,.,.,TRBV28,TRBJ2-6
TGCAGTGCGCCCGGAGCGGATGAGCAGTTCTTC,CSAPGADEQFF,few,.,TRBV20-1,TRBJ2-1
TGTGCCAGCAGCCTTGGGACAGGGGGGGGCTACACCTTC,CASSLGTGGGYTF,.,TRBD1,TRBV7-2,TRBJ1-2
TGTGCCCGCTGGGGGCGGCAGAACACCGGGGAGCTGTTTTTT,CARWGRQNTGELFF,.,.,TRBV5-3,TRBJ2-2
TGTGCCAGCAGTGCCAAAGGGAGGGGTGGGTACGAGCAGTACTTC,CASSAKGRGGYEQYF,.,TRBD2,TRBV2,TRBJ2-7
TGTGCCAGCAGCGTAGACCCGAATAGCGGGGTTAGCACAGATACGCAGTATTTT,CASSVDPNSGVSTDTQYF,.,TRBD2,TRBV9,TRBJ2-3
TGCGCCAGCAGCCAAGAGAGAGGCGCCTCTATTCAGTTCTTC,CASSQERGASIQFF,.,.,TRBV4-1,TRBJ2-1
TGTGCCAGCAGCCTCGCCCTAGCGGGAGGGAGCGAGACCCAGTACTTC,CASSLALAGGSETQYF,.,TRBD2,TRBV5-6,TRBJ2-5
TGTGCCAGCAGCTTATCGGGGGATCAGCCCCAGCATTTT,CASSLSGDQPQHF,once,.,TRBV7-9,TRBJ1-5
TGTGCCAGTAGTCCCCGGGCAGGGGAAACCACTGAAGCTTTCTTT,CASSPRAGETTEAFF,once,.,TRBV19,TRBJ1-1
TGTGCCAGCACACATGGAGGGGTAGGGACTGAAGCTTTCTTT,CASTHGGVGTEAFF,.,.,TRBV28,TRBJ1-1
TGTGCCAGCAGTTACGGAGCGGGAGGGCCTATAGATACGCAGTATTTT,CASSYGAGGPIDTQYF,once,TRBD2,TRBV6-5,TRBJ2-3
TGCGCCAGCAGCCCCGGGACAGGGCGAGCAGATACGCAGTATTTT,CASSPGTGRADTQYF,.,TRBD1,TRBV5-1,TRBJ2-3
TGTGCCAGCTCTCCGCAGGGGTTGGACGAGACCCAGTACTTC,CASSPQGLDETQYF,.,.,TRBV18,TRBJ2-5
TGTGCCAGCAGTTTCGGACAGGGGGCGGGTGGCTACACCTTC,CASSFGQGAGGYTF,once,TRBD1,TRBV27,TRBJ1-2